Each of the 31 T cell receptor beta chains below was sequenced from the same sample in a study of shared clonotypes between healthy human individuals. Naive CD8 populations comprised CD45RO-negative cells positively selected for CCR7, excluding terminally differentiated effector memory CD45RA+ cells. Assay: immunoSEQ multiplex PCR; the TCRdb copy retains only in-frame clones and omits some. The sample has about 2.1 million clones, 93% seen once. Input material: naive CD8+ T cells from PBMCs. The receptors stem from a man between 18 and 29 years old in good health. Some clones in this sample may be carry-over from other donors' samples.

The chain recombines TRBV16 with TRBJ2-5; 8 positions match TRBD1. Germline CDR1 KGHSY, CDR2 FQNENV. The CDR3 loop spans 15 amino acids. Trimming took 0 bases from V and 5 from J; bases not matched to a gene: 5. The CDR3 DNA is TGTGCCAGCAGCCAATCGCAGGGGGCGCTGGAGACCCAGTACTTC. Its translation: CASSQSQGALETQYF. The variable domain in full, completed from reference TRBV16 and TRBJ2-5, reads GEEVAQTPKHLVRGEGQKAKLYCAPIKGHSYVFWYQQVLKNEFKFLISFQNENVFDETGMPKERFSAKCLPNSPCSLEIQATKLEDSAVYFCASSQSQGALETQYFGPGTRLLVL.

This clone has more than one count but fewer than ten. The chain employs TRBV7-9 and TRBJ2-5; maybe TRBD1 (5 bases). The CDR3 length is 14 residues. The germline CDR1 and CDR2 sequences are SEHNR and FQNEAQ (reference sequence). Between the trimmed V and J ends, which lost 5 bases and 11 bases, there was a span of 21 bases. The CDR3 loop reads CASSPHQSRAVQYF. In DNA form, the CDR3 reads TGTGCCAGCAGCCCCCATCAATCCAGGGCGGTACAGTACTTC.

This chain uses TRBV27 with TRBJ1-1; a weak D match, TRBD1 (6 bases). This CDR3 is 15 amino acids long. The V end lost 2 bases, the J end lost 3 bases, and 13 bases lay between the germline ends. Germline CDR1 MNHEY, CDR2 SMNVEV (reference sequence). The CDR3 loop reads CASSLRGGWYTEAFF. CDR3 coding DNA: TGTGCCAGCAGTTTACGGGGGGGCTGGTACACTGAAGCTTTCTTT.

The chain couples TRBV19 to TRBJ2-2, with 7 bases that match TRBD2. CDR1 LNHDA and CDR2 SQIVND come from the germline V gene (reference sequence). The CDR3 extends over 16 amino acids. V shed 5 bases and J 5 bases; nucleotides not matched to a gene: 11. The CDR3 spells CASSLVAAAGTGELFF. As DNA, the CDR3 is TGTGCCAGTAGTCTCGTAGCGGCAGCGGGGACCGGGGAGCTGTTTTTT.

The chain is built from TRBV18 and TRBJ2-5; D uncertain. The CDR3 length is 14 residues. Germline V gene lookup returns CDR1 KGHSH and CDR2 LQKENI. With 5 bases removed from V and 1 base from J, the gap between germline ends came to 11 bases. CDR3 region: CASSINVAQETQYF. CDR3 DNA sequence: TGTGCCAGCTCAATAAACGTAGCCCAAGAGACCCAGTACTTC.

The V call is TRBV19, the J call TRBJ1-1; weak D call: TRBD1 (5 bases). The CDR3 extends over 15 amino acids. The V end lost 1 base, the J end lost 1 base, and 10 bases lay between the germline ends. Germline V gene data show CDR1 as LNHDA and CDR2 as SQIVND (reference sequence). CDR3: CASSIGQGPNTEAFF. CDR3 sequence (DNA): TGTGCCAGTAGTATAGGTCAGGGACCGAACACTGAAGCTTTCTTT.

The chain uses TRBV9 and TRBJ2-7; 7 nucleotides align to TRBD1. Per germline, CDR1 SGDLS and CDR2 YYNGEE. V lost 4 bases to trimming and J lost 5 bases; unmatched junction nucleotides: 6. CDR3 size: 13 residues. This chain's CDR3 is CASSPGTANEQYF. The CDR3 nucleotides are TGTGCCAGCAGCCCAGGGACAGCCAACGAGCAGTACTTC.

The chain is built from TRBV4-3 and TRBJ2-7; a weak D match, TRBD1 (6 bases). Germline CDR1 and CDR2: LGHNA and YSLEER. Between the trimmed V and J ends, which lost 0 bases and 3 bases, there was a span of 12 bases. CDR3 size: 15 residues. The DNA of the CDR3 is TGCGCCAGCAGCCAAGACCGCCGGGACATCTACGAGCAGTACTTC. This sequence encodes CASSQDRRDIYEQYF.

The chain carries TRBV28 and TRBJ2-3; tentatively, D is TRBD1 or TRBD2 (5 bases each). V shed 8 bases and J shed 5 bases, with 8 bases lying between them. The CDR3 consists of 11 residues. CDR1 and CDR2 (germline): MDHEN, SYDVKM. The CDR3 coding sequence is TGTGCCAGCGAGAGGGGAGATACGCAGTATTTT. It translates to CASERGDTQYF. The variable domain in full, with the rest retrieved from reference TRBV28 and TRBJ2-3, is DVKVTQSSRYLVKRTGEKVFLECVQDMDHENMFWYRQDPGLGLRLIYFSYDVKMKEKGDIPEGYSVSREKKERFSLILESASTNQTSMYLCASERGDTQYFGPGTRLTVL.

The rearrangement uses TRBV27 and TRBJ2-7; 11 nucleotides align to TRBD2. CDR1 and CDR2 (germline): MNHEY, SMNVEV (reference sequence). The J segment lost 4 bases and the V segment lost 8 bases, leaving 7 bases of the junction unmatched. There are 14 residues in the CDR3. The CDR3 DNA is TGTGCCAGCCAAACTAGCGGGAGTGTGTACGAGCAGTACTTC. This sequence encodes CASQTSGSVYEQYF.

The V gene is TRBV15, the J gene TRBJ1-1, with unresolved D. CDR1 is LNHNV, CDR2 YYDKDF, per germline (reference sequence). V shed 1 base and J shed 1 base, with 13 bases lying between them. The CDR3 loop spans 16 amino acids. In DNA, the CDR3 is TGTGCCACCAGCAGAGGGGGTGGGGTCCAGAACACTGAAGCTTTCTTT. Amino acids: CATSRGGGVQNTEAFF.

This clone was recorded only once. J is TRBJ1-5 and V is TRBV27; tentatively, D is TRBD1 (5 bases). Germline V CDR1 and CDR2: MNHEY, SMNVEV (reference sequence). V was cut by 4 bases and J by 2 bases, with 15 bases left in between. The CDR3 consists of 16 residues. CDR3 in amino acids: CASSWGKDYGNQPQHF. CDR3 nucleotides: TGTGCCAGCAGTTGGGGGAAGGACTACGGCAATCAGCCCCAGCATTTT.

A single count supports this clone. This chain connects TRBV7-6 to TRBJ2-1; D gene unclear. V was shortened by 0 bases and J by 8 bases, with 14 bases between the two germline ends. The CDR3 contains 15 residues. Germline V gene data show CDR1 as SGHVS and CDR2 as FNYEAQ. CDR3 DNA: TGTGCCAGCAGCTTAGCCGTGGACGGCCATCATGAGCAGTTCTTC. This codes for CASSLAVDGHHEQFF.

The chain recombines TRBV5-1 with TRBJ1-1, with 12 bases matching TRBD1. This CDR3 is 19 amino acids long. Germline-derived CDR1 and CDR2 are SGHRS and YFSETQ. V was clipped by 3 bases and J by 7 bases; unmatched bases: 19. CDR3 amino acids: CASSSPRIGTGGRRGEAFF. Written as DNA, the CDR3 is TGCGCCAGCAGCTCGCCCCGGATAGGGACAGGGGGCCGTAGGGGTGAAGCTTTCTTT.

V is TRBV5-6 and J is TRBJ2-7; unclear D gene. Trimming left V 0 bases short and J 7 bases short, with 17 bases between. This CDR3 comprises 15 residues. CDR1 is SGHDT, CDR2 YYEEEE, per germline. The CDR3 DNA follows: TGTGCCAGCAGCTTGGGAGGCCTTGGATGGGTGGAGCAGTACTTC. Protein: CASSLGGLGWVEQYF.

This clone occurred once. This chain uses TRBV11-2 with TRBJ1-5, with 7 bases aligning to TRBD1. There are 16 residues in the CDR3. Trimming at V came to 5 bases and at J to 6 bases, leaving 13 bases not matched to a gene. CDR1 and CDR2 (germline): SGHAT, FQNNGV. The CDR3 is CASSNEVGRGGQPQHF. CDR3 sequence (DNA): TGTGCCAGCAGCAACGAGGTGGGCAGGGGGGGTCAGCCCCAGCATTTT.

This sequence joins TRBV6-1 and TRBJ1-5; D not resolved. The germline V gene encodes CDR1 MNHNS and CDR2 SASEGT. V lost 10 bases and J 3 bases, leaving 16 bases between the germline ends. CDR3 length equals 14 residues. The CDR3 DNA reads as TGTGCCACTACTCGGGAGGGAAACAATCAGCCCCAGCATTTT. It specifies CATTREGNNQPQHF.

With regard to this clone: The same CDR3 arises from other DNA sequences in this sample as well. V usage is TRBV27 and J usage is TRBJ1-1; D gene ambiguous. The germline CDR1 and CDR2 sequences are MNHEY and SMNVEV (reference sequence). V was cut by 3 bases and J by 6 bases, with 11 bases left in between. The CDR3 loop spans 13 amino acids. CDR3 sequence: CASSLSVASEAFF. CDR3 nucleotides: TGTGCCAGCAGTTTGAGTGTGGCATCTGAAGCTTTCTTT.

This clone was detected only once. The chain combines TRBV5-6 with TRBJ2-7, with D maybe TRBD2 (6 bases). The CDR3 runs 15 residues. Trimming left V 0 bases short and J 3 bases short, with 13 bases between. CDR1 and CDR2 (germline): SGHDT, YYEEEE. In DNA form, the CDR3 reads TGTGCCAGCAGCTTGGGGGCGGGGTCCATCTACGAGCAGTACTTC. Amino acids: CASSLGAGSIYEQYF.

The chain is built from TRBV28 and TRBJ2-7; D perhaps matches TRBD2 (6 bases). The germline V gene encodes CDR1 MDHEN and CDR2 SYDVKM. The V gene lost 7 bases and the J gene lost 2 bases, with 18 bases spanning the gap. The CDR3 consists of 15 residues. CDR3 nucleotides: TGTGCCAGCACCCCATGGGGGGATTCCCCCTACGAGCAGTACTTC. Amino acid sequence: CASTPWGDSPYEQYF.

The chain is built from TRBV27 and TRBJ2-1; possible D gene TRBD1, 5 bases. Germline CDR1 MNHEY, CDR2 SMNVEV (reference sequence). The CDR3 length is 15 residues. Trimming took 2 bases from V and 0 from J, leaving 8 bases between them. The CDR3 region has the DNA TGTGCCAGCAGTTTACAACAGGCCTCCTACAATGAGCAGTTCTTC. As protein: CASSLQQASYNEQFF.

J is TRBJ2-7 and V is TRBV5-4; 8 positions agree with TRBD2. J was trimmed by 3 bases and V by 2 bases; bases with no gene match: 7. This CDR3 is 15 amino acids long. Per germline, CDR1 SGHNT and CDR2 YYREEE (reference sequence). The CDR3 loop is CASSFGGTSVYEQYF. CDR3 coding DNA: TGTGCCAGCAGCTTTGGGGGGACTAGTGTCTACGAGCAGTACTTC.

This clone came up once. The J gene is TRBJ1-5, the V gene TRBV28; D is unclear. The length of the CDR3 is 14 residues. Trimming took 2 bases from V and 9 from J, leaving 14 bases between them. Germline assignment: CDR1 MDHEN and CDR2 SYDVKM. The DNA for the CDR3 is TGTGCCAGCAGTTTACTTGGGGAATTAACGCCCCAGCATTTT. This codes for CASSLLGELTPQHF.

This clone was observed a handful of times. The J gene is TRBJ1-1, the V gene TRBV13, with D unclear. The CDR3 totals 14 residues. Looked up from germline, CDR1 is PRHDT and CDR2 is FYEKMQ (reference sequence). V dropped 6 bases and J dropped 2 bases, with 13 bases sitting between them. In DNA form, the CDR3 reads TGTGCCAGCAGGTGGGGTTGGGAAAACACTGAAGCTTTCTTT. Protein: CASRWGWENTEAFF. Supplemented by reference TRBV13 and TRBJ1-1, the full variable domain reads AAGVIQSPRHLIKEKRETATLKCYPIPRHDTVYWYQQGPGQDPQFLISFYEKMQSDKGSIPDRFSAQQFSDYHSELNMSSLELGDSALYFCASRWGWENTEAFFGQGTRLTVV.

The chain carries TRBV7-9 and TRBJ2-7; D possibly matches TRBD1 or TRBD2 (5 bases each). Looked up from germline, CDR1 is SEHNR and CDR2 is FQNEAQ (reference sequence). CDR3 length: 13 amino acids. Between the trimmed V and J ends, which lost 0 bases and 5 bases, there was a span of 8 bases. The CDR3 sequence is CASSLAGDDEQYF. CDR3 in DNA: TGTGCCAGCAGCTTAGCTGGGGACGACGAGCAGTACTTC.

The chain recombines TRBV4-1 with TRBJ1-5; tentative D call: TRBD1 (6 bases). Germline-derived CDR1 and CDR2 are MGHRA and YSYEKL. The length of the CDR3 is 16 residues. Trimming stripped 0 bases from V and 7 bases from J, with 16 bases between. The CDR3 loop is CASSQEVRQGRQPQHF. CDR3 coding DNA: TGCGCCAGCAGCCAAGAAGTGAGGCAGGGGCGACAGCCCCAGCATTTT.

The V call is TRBV11-3, the J call TRBJ2-7; TRBD2 is a possible D gene (5 bases). Germline CDR1 SGHNT, CDR2 YENEEA. V shed 5 bases and J shed 1 base, with 12 bases lying between them. This CDR3 contains 14 residues. The CDR3 here is CASSEAGNSYEQYF. The DNA for the CDR3 is TGTGCCAGCAGCGAAGCCGGGAATTCCTACGAGCAGTACTTC.

The V gene is TRBV13, the J gene TRBJ1-6; D is ambiguous. This CDR3 has 13 amino acids. Between the trimmed V and J ends, which lost 4 bases and 4 bases, there was a span of 5 bases. CDR1 PRHDT and CDR2 FYEKMQ come from the germline V gene (reference sequence). This chain's CDR3 is CASSSSYNSPLHF. CDR3 nucleotide sequence: TGTGCCAGCAGCTCCTCGTATAATTCACCCCTCCACTTT.

V gene TRBV4-3 combines with J gene TRBJ2-1, with TRBD2 matching 13 bases. There are 20 residues in the CDR3. V lost 0 bases to trimming and J lost 8 bases; unmatched junction nucleotides: 16. Germline V CDR1 and CDR2: LGHNA, YSLEER. CDR3: CASSQDSPSGLAGVEDEQFF. The DNA of the CDR3 is TGCGCCAGCAGCCAAGATTCACCGTCCGGACTAGCGGGAGTCGAGGATGAGCAGTTCTTC.

Here the CDR3 reads CASSARGVSGANVLTF. CDR3 DNA: TGTGCCAGCAGTGCTCGCGGAGTCTCTGGGGCCAACGTCCTGACTTTC. The chain links TRBV28 to TRBJ2-6; no clear D. V was pared by 5 bases and J by 0 bases, with 11 bases between. Germline CDR1 reads MDHEN; CDR2 reads SYDVKM. This CDR3 is 16 amino acids long.

The CDR3 nucleotides read TGCAGCGTTGAACCCCCTGGGTATGGCTACACCTTC. Translating gives CSVEPPGYGYTF. The chain is built from TRBV29-1 and TRBJ1-2; D remains ambiguous. The germline gives CDR1 SQVTM, CDR2 ANQGSEA. This CDR3 spans 12 amino acids. V was pared by 2 bases and J by 5 bases, with 9 bases between.